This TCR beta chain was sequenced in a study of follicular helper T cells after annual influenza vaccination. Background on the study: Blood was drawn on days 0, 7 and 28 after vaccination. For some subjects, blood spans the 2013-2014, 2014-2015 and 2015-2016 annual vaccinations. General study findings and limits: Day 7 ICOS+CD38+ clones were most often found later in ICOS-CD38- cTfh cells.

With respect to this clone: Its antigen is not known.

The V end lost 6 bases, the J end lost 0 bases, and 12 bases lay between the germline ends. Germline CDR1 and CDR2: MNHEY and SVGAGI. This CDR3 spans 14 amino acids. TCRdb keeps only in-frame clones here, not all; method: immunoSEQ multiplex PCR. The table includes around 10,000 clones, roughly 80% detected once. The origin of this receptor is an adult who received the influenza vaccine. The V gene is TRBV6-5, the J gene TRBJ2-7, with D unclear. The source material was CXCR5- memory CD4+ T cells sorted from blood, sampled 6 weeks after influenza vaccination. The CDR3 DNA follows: TGTGCCAGCAGCGGTCTGGGCTCCTCCTACGAGCAGTACTTC. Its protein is CASSGLGSSYEQYF.